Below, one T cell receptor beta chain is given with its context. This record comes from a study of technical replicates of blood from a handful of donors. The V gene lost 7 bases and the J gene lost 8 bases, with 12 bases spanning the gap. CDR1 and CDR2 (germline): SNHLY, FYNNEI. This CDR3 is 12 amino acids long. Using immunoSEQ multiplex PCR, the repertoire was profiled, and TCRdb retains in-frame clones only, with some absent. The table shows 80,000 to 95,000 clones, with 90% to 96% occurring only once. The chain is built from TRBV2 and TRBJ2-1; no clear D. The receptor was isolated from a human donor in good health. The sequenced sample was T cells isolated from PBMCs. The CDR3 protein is CASTGQRYEQFF. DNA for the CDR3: TGTGCCAGCACGGGTCAGAGGTATGAGCAGTTCTTC.